Listed here are 11 T cell receptor beta chains from one sample, sequenced in a study of cytomegalovirus exposure and HLA in healthy donors (dated by TCRdb to between 2016 and 2019). The library was produced with the immunoSEQ multiplex PCR assay. A mixture of 60 forward primers for TCR Vbeta segments and 13 reverse primers for TCR Jbeta segments was used in the multiplex PCR. What TCRdb holds here is the immuneACCESS table cut down to in-frame rearrangements. Part of the clones is not present; checked against another copy, under half of the missing clones reflect an unresolved V gene, and the others are unexplained. The sample has roughly 120,000 clones on record, around 73% of them singletons. The ten most abundant clones make up under 8.5% of the sample. Sequences were obtained from PBMCs. These receptors were taken from a man aged 35 to 55 in good health and CMV-seronegative.

The V and J genes are TRBV7-2 and TRBJ2-3; 7 nucleotides match TRBD2. Germline V gene data show CDR1 as SGHTA and CDR2 as FQGNSA. V lost 2 bases and J lost 6; bases outside the gene matches: 8. This CDR3 is built from 15 residues. CDR3 sequence: CASSLRSGAVDTQYF. CDR3 coding DNA: TGTGCCAGCAGCTTAAGGAGCGGGGCAGTGGATACGCAGTATTTT.

The chain uses TRBV19 and TRBJ1-5; TRBD1 matches 9 bases. This CDR3 region has 16 residues. Germline trimming cut 8 bases from V and 6 bases from J; bases unmatched to any gene: 14. CDR1 is LNHDA, CDR2 SQIVND, per germline (reference sequence). CDR3 in amino acids: CASDWQGQGGSQPQHF. Here the CDR3 DNA reads TGTGCCAGTGATTGGCAGGGACAGGGAGGAAGTCAGCCCCAGCATTTT.

The chain links TRBV7-8 to TRBJ1-5, with TRBD1 as a possible D gene (6 bases). Between the trimmed V and J ends, which lost 2 bases and 0 bases, there was a span of 11 bases. The CDR3 is made up of 16 amino acids. Germline-derived CDR1 and CDR2 are SGHVS and FQNEAQ. CDR3 DNA: TGTGCCAGCAGCTTAAGACAGGCCCCTAGCAATCAGCCCCAGCATTTT. Residues: CASSLRQAPSNQPQHF.

This clone has just a few counts. V usage is TRBV9 and J usage is TRBJ1-3; D is unclear. The CDR3 is made up of 12 amino acids. V lost 5 bases and J lost 3, with 6 bases in between. Looked up from germline, CDR1 is SGDLS and CDR2 is YYNGEE. This chain's CDR3 is CASSLGGNTIYF. The CDR3, as DNA: TGTGCCAGCAGTCTCGGTGGAAACACCATATATTTT.

This clone appeared a few times. CDR3 nucleotide sequence: TGTGCCAGCAGCCCTGCGGGGACAGGGGGCAATCAGCCCCAGCATTTT. Translated, it gives CASSPAGTGGNQPQHF. The chain joins TRBV7-8 to TRBJ1-5; 10 positions match TRBD1. Trimming at V came to 5 bases and at J to 2 bases, leaving 6 bases not matched to a gene. The CDR3 loop spans 16 amino acids. Germline-derived CDR1 and CDR2 are SGHVS and FQNEAQ.

The CDR3 bases are TGTGCCAGCAGCTCCCTCAAAGGCAGGGTGACTGAAGCTTTCTTT. Its translation: CASSSLKGRVTEAFF. The gene calls are TRBV7-8 and TRBJ1-1; D possibly corresponds to TRBD1 (5 bases). Trimming took 4 bases from V and 5 from J, leaving 17 bases between them. The CDR3 is made up of 15 amino acids. Germline assignment: CDR1 SGHVS and CDR2 FQNEAQ. Drawing the rest from reference TRBV7-8 and TRBJ1-1, the complete variable domain is GAGVSQSPRYKVAKRGQDVALRCDPISGHVSLFWYQQALGQGPEFLTYFQNEAQLDKSGLPSDRFFAERPEGSVSTLKIQRTQQEDSAVYLCASSSLKGRVTEAFFGQGTRLTVV.

The V call is TRBV7-9, the J call TRBJ1-4; D is undetermined. V shed 1 base and J shed 4 bases, with 13 bases lying between them. The CDR3 has 16 residues. Germline CDR1 SEHNR, CDR2 FQNEAQ (reference sequence). CDR3 in DNA: TGTGCCAGCAGCTTAGTAGCACCGTGGGTTAATGAAAAACTGTTTTTT. Translation gives CASSLVAPWVNEKLFF.

The rearrangement links TRBV10-3 to TRBJ2-2; tentatively, D is TRBD2 (6 bases). The CDR3 covers 14 residues. Germline CDR1 and CDR2: ENHRY and SYGVKD. Trimming removed 7 bases from V and 0 bases from J, with 9 bases in between. CDR3 coding DNA: TGTGCCATCAAGGAGGGCTCGAACACCGGGGAGCTGTTTTTT. Translation: CAIKEGSNTGELFF.

The CDR3 region has the DNA TGTGCCAGCAGCCGGGTCACAGGGGGCTACGAGCAGTACTTC. Its protein product is CASSRVTGGYEQYF. V usage is TRBV6-5 and J usage is TRBJ2-7; 8 bases line up with TRBD1. In germline, CDR1 is MNHEY, CDR2 SVGAGI. The J segment lost 3 bases and the V segment lost 6 bases, leaving 7 bases of the junction unmatched. CDR3 size: 14 residues.

The chain employs TRBV18 and TRBJ1-1, with 8 bases identical to TRBD1. CDR1 and CDR2 (germline): KGHSH, LQKENI. The junction had 3 bases not matched to a gene; V was cut back by 3 bases and J by 3 bases. The CDR3 has 14 residues. As DNA, the CDR3 is TGTGCCAGCTCACCCCTACAGGGGGACACTGAAGCTTTCTTT. This codes for CASSPLQGDTEAFF.

This clone is judged medium-sized. The chain links TRBV5-5 to TRBJ1-1, with 7 nucleotides matching TRBD1. V dropped 2 bases and J dropped 5; count of bases not matched to a gene: 6. Germline V CDR1 and CDR2: SGHKS, YYEKEE (reference sequence). This CDR3 has 14 residues. The CDR3 region has the DNA TGTGCCAGCAGCTTAACAGGGGTGGAGACTGAAGCTTTCTTT. It yields the protein CASSLTGVETEAFF.